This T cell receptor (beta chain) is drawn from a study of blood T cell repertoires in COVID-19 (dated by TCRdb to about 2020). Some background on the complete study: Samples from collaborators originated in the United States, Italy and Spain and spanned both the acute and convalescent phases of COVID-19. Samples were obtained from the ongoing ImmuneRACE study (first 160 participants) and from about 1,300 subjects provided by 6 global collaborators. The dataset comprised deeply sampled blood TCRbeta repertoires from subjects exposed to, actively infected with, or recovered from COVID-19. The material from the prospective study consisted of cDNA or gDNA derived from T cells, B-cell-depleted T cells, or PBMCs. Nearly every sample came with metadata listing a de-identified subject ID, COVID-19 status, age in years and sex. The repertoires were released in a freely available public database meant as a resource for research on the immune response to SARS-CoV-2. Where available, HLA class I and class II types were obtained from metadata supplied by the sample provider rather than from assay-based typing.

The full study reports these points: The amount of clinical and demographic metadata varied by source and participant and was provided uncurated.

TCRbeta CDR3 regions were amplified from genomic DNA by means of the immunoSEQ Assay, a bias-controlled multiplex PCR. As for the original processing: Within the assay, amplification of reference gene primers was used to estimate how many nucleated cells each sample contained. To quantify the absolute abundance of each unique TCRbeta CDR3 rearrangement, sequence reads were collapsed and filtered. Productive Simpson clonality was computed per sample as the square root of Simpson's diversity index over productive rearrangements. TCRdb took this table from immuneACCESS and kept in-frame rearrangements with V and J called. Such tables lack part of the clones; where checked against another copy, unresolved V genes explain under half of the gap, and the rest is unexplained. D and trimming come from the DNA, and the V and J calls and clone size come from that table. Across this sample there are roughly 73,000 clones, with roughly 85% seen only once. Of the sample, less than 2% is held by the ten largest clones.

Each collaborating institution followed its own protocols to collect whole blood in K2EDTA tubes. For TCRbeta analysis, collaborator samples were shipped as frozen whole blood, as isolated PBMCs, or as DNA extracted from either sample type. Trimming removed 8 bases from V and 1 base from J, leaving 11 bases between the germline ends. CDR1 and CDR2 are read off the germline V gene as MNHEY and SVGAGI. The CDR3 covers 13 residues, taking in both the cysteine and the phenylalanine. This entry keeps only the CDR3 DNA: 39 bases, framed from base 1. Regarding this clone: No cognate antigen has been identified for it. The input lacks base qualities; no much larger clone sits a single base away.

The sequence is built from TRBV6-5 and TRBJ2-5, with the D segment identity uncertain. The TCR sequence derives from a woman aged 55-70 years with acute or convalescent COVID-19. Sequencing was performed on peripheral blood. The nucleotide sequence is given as TGTGCCAGCTTGGGCTTGTCCCAAGAGACCCAGTACTTC. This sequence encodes CASLGLSQETQYF.